The present entry profiles one T cell receptor (beta chain) with its context. As yet, its antigen is unknown. The sample comes from a study of T cell responses to AZD1222 COVID-19 vaccine. General study results and limits: Spike-specific TCR breadth and depth both grew after two AZD1222 doses. Clonal diversity was possibly underestimated; the donors were predominantly white British and more often female. Across the whole spike, CD4 TCRs peaked at regions 160-218 and 743-854.

V shed 5 bases, J shed 2 bases, and the junction held 9 bases outside the gene matches. The CDR3 runs to 15 residues. CDR1 is SGHNT, CDR2 YENEEA, per germline. Assay used: immunoSEQ multiplex PCR; TCRdb lists only in-frame clones, some missing. The table shows about 85,000 clones, with just over 85% occurring only once. This sample comprised peripheral blood, obtained on day 0 of AZD1222 vaccination. The receptor's source is an adult in good health. This rearrangement joins TRBV11-3 to TRBJ2-7; 7 bases fit TRBD2. CDR3 DNA: TGTGCCAGCAGCCTGGGGGGGGTCTCCACCTACGAGCAGTACTTC. Protein sequence: CASSLGGVSTYEQYF.